This T cell receptor (beta chain) derives from a study of blood T cell repertoires in COVID-19 (dated by TCRdb to 2019 to 2021). For the study in its entirety: The collaborator samples originated in the United States, Italy and Spain and spanned the acute and convalescent phases of COVID-19. The prospective study material was composed of cDNA or gDNA derived from T cells, B-cell-depleted T cells, or PBMCs. Subjects who had been exposed to COVID-19, were actively infected with it, or had recovered from it provided the deeply sampled blood TCRbeta repertoires that made up the dataset. A freely available public database, intended as a resource for researchers studying the immune response to SARS-CoV-2, is where the repertoires were released. Samples were obtained from the ongoing ImmuneRACE study (first 160 participants) and from 1,254 subjects provided by 6 global collaborators. The sample metadata nearly always contained a de-identified subject ID, COVID-19 status, age in years and sex. Where HLA class I and class II types were available, the types were taken from metadata supplied by the sample provider, not from assay-based typing. Here is what the overall study found, with its caveats: How much clinical and demographic metadata was included differed by source and by participant, and the metadata was provided uncurated.

The CDR3 runs 16 amino acids, cysteine and phenylalanine included. The retained sequence is limited to the CDR3, 48 bases, with the frame set at the first base. In the germline V gene, CDR1 corresponds to MDHEN and CDR2 to SYDVKM. The V and J ends are trimmed by 2 bases and 0 bases, leaving 11 bases between them. Turning to this clone: Its antigen target is currently unknown. It has no much larger one-base neighbor in the sample; base qualities were not kept.

The immunoSEQ Assay, a bias-controlled multiplex PCR, was used to amplify TCRbeta CDR3 regions from genomic DNA. The study's own analysis went as follows. The number of nucleated cells in each sample was estimated by amplification of reference gene primers within the assay. To quantify the absolute abundance of each unique TCRbeta CDR3 rearrangement, sequence reads were collapsed and filtered. For each sample, productive Simpson clonality was calculated by taking the square root of Simpson's diversity index across productive rearrangements. As stored in TCRdb, this immuneACCESS dataset retains in-frame rearrangements with V and J assigned. A fraction of the clones does not appear; measured against another copy, unresolved V genes explain less than half of the discrepancy, and the remainder lacks a known reason. That table furnishes V, J and clone size, whereas the DNA furnished D and trimming. The sample records approximately 76,000 clones, approximately 89% of which are singletons. Of the sample, approximately 35% falls within the top ten clones.

Collaborating institutions collected whole blood in K2EDTA tubes following their own protocols. For TCRbeta analysis, collaborator samples were shipped as frozen whole blood, as isolated PBMCs, or as DNA extracted from either sample type. Specimen: peripheral blood. The V gene is TRBV28 and the J gene is TRBJ2-1; tentative D gene TRBD1, with 6 bases matching. The source of this sequence is a woman aged 80 or over with active or convalescent COVID-19. The CDR3 reads CASSLTGPSSYNEQFF. The nucleotides are TGTGCCAGCAGTTTAACAGGGCCTAGCTCCTACAATGAGCAGTTCTTC. The variable domain in full, with residues beyond the CDR3 obtained from the reference TRBV28 and TRBJ2-1 genes, is DVKVTQSSRYLVKRTGEKVFLECVQDMDHENMFWYRQDPGLGLRLIYFSYDVKMKEKGDIPEGYSVSREKKERFSLILESASTNQTSMYLCASSLTGPSSYNEQFFGPGTRLTVL.